The clone carrying this TCR beta chain has just a few counts. TCRdb re-analysed the RT-PCR reads in MiXCR, keeping a single row per CDR3 protein. This sample has 550,000 to 750,000 distinct CDR3 sequences; 11% to 15% occur once, and the top ten carry 3.6%. From germline, CDR1 is SNHLY and CDR2 FYNNEI. The CDR3 has 13 residues. Trimming removed 3 bases from V and 8 bases from J, with 12 bases in between. Sequencing was done on a sample of memory CD4+ T cells from blood. The receptor comes from a female donor in good health, serving as a healthy control. The rearrangement joins TRBV2 to TRBJ2-3; D is uncertain. In DNA, the CDR3 is TGTGCCAGCAGTGATTATAAGGATGCTACGCAGTATTTT. Its protein is CASSDYKDATQYF.